This TCR beta chain was recorded in a study of PD-L1 blockade in urothelial cancer. Study-level background: Males with bladder-origin urothelial cancer made up about 90% of the roughly 29 patients. Study observations and caveats: A pretreatment blood TCR clonality that fell below the median predicted better progression-free and overall survival. At 3 weeks on treatment, tumor-associated clones expanded more with durable benefit.

Sequencing used immunoSEQ multiplex PCR; TCRdb keeps in-frame clones, though not all of them. Of some 40,000 clones listed, 80% to 95% are singletons. The CDR3 length is 17 residues. CDR1 and CDR2 from the germline V gene are PRHDT and FYEKMQ (reference sequence). With V trimmed by 3 bases and J by 3 bases, 10 bases remained unmatched. Regarding this clone: The antigen is unknown.

This chain links TRBV13 with TRBJ2-3; 9 nucleotides agree with TRBD2. The source was PBMCs, collected around atezolizumab (anti-PD-L1) treatment. The receptor's source is a man aged 65-85 years with urothelial cancer. CDR3 in amino acids: CASSLVVGLARTDTQYF. CDR3 bases: TGTGCCAGCAGCTTGGTTGTAGGACTAGCGAGAACAGATACGCAGTATTTT.